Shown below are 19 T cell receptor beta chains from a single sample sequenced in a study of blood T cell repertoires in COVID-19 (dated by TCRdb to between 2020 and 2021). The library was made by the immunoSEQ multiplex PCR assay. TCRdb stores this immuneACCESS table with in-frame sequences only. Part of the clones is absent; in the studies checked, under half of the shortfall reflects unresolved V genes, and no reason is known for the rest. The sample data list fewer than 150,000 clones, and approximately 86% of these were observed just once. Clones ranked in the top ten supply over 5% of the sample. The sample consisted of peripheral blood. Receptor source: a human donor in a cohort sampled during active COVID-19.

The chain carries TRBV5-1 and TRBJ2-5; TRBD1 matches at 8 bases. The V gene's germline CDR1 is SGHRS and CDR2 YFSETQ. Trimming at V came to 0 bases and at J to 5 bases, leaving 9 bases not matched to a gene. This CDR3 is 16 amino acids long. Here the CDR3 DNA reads TGCGCCAGCAGCTTGGAGGGACAGGCGGCGGGGGAGACCCAGTACTTC. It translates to CASSLEGQAAGETQYF. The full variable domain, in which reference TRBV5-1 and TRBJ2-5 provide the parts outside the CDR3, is KAGVTQTPRYLIKTRGQQVTLSCSPISGHRSVSWYQQTPGQGLQFLFEYFSETQRNKGNFPGRFSGRQFSNSRSEMNVSTLELGDSALYLCASSLEGQAAGETQYFGPGTRLLVL.

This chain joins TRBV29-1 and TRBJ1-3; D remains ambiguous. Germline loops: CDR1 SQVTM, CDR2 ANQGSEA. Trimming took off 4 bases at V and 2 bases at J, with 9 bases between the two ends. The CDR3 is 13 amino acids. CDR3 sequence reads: CSVVEAAGNTIYF. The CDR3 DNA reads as TGCAGCGTTGTAGAGGCAGCTGGAAACACCATATATTTT.

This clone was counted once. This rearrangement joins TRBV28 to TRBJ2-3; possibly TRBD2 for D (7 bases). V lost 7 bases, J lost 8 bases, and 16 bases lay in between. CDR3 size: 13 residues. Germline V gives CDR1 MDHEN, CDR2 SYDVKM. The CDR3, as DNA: TGTGCCAGCACCCTCACGGGGGGCGGTACGCAGTATTTT. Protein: CASTLTGGGTQYF.

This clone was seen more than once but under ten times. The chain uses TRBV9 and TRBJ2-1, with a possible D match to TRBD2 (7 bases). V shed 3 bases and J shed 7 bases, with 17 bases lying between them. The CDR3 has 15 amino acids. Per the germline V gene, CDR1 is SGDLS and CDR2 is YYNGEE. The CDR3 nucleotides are TGTGCCAGCAGCGAGAGGGGGGAGGGCCGGAATGAGCAGTTCTTC. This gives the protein CASSERGEGRNEQFF.

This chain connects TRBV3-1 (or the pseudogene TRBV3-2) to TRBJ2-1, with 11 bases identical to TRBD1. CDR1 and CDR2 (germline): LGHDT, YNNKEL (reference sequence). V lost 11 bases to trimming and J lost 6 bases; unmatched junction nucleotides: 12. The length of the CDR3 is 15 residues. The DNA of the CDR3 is TGTGCCGGCCAACTCCGGGACAGGGGGTTCAATGAGCAGTTCTTC. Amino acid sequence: CAGQLRDRGFNEQFF.

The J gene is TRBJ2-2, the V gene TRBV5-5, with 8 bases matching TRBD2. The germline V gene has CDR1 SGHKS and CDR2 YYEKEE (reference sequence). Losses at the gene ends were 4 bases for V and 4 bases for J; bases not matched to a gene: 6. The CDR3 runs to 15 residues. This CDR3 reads CASSPSGGPTGELFF. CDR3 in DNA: TGTGCCAGCAGCCCAAGCGGGGGCCCCACCGGGGAGCTGTTTTTT.

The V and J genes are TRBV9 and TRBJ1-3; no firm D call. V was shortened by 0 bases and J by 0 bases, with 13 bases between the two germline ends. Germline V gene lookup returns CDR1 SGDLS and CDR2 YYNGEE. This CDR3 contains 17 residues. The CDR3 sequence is CASSVGPGKNSGNTIYF. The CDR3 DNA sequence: TGTGCCAGCAGCGTAGGCCCGGGGAAAAACTCTGGAAACACCATATATTTT.

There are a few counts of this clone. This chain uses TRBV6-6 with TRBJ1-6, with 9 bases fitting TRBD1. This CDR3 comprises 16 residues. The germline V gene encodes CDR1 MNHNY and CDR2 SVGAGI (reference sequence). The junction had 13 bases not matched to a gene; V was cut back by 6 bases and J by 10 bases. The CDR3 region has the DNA TGTGCCAGCAGCCAGGGACAGGGAATGCTAGAATCACCCCTCCACTTT. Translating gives CASSQGQGMLESPLHF.

CDR3 bases: TGTGCCAGCAGCCGGACAGGGACCACTGAAGCTTTCTTT. This sequence encodes CASSRTGTTEAFF. The J gene is TRBJ1-1, the V gene TRBV5-5, with 8 nucleotides matching TRBD1. Germline assignment: CDR1 SGHKS and CDR2 YYEKEE (reference sequence). This CDR3 has 13 amino acids. V gave up 4 bases and J gave up 4 bases; unmatched junction bases: 3.

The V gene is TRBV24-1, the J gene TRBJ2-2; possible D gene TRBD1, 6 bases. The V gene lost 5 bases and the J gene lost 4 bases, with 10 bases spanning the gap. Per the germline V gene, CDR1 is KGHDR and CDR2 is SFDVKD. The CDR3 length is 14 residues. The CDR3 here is CATSVSGVTGELFF. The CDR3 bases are TGTGCCACCAGTGTCTCAGGGGTCACCGGGGAGCTGTTTTTT.

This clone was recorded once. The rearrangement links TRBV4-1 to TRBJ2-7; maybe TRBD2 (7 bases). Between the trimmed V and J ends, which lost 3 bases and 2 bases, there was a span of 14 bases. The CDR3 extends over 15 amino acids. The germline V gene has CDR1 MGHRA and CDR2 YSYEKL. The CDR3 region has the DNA TGCGCCAGCAGCCAGGGGGGGCCCCTGACCTACGAGCAGTACTTC. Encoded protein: CASSQGGPLTYEQYF.

In nucleotides, the CDR3 is TGTGCCAGCTCACTATCGAGGGAAAACATTCAGTACTTC. It codes for CASSLSRENIQYF. The gene calls are TRBV18 and TRBJ2-4; perhaps TRBD2 as D (5 bases). V lost 4 bases and J lost 5, with 9 bases in between. The germline V gene has CDR1 KGHSH and CDR2 LQKENI. The CDR3 consists of 13 residues.

CDR3 residues: CASSPSGVRGHEQYF. CDR3 nucleotide sequence: TGTGCCAGCAGTCCGTCCGGGGTCCGCGGCCACGAGCAGTACTTC. The chain combines TRBV27 with TRBJ2-7; D might be TRBD2 (5 bases). Germline CDR1 is MNHEY and CDR2 is SMNVEV (reference sequence). The CDR3 has 15 amino acids. V lost 5 bases and J 5 bases, leaving 19 bases between the germline ends.

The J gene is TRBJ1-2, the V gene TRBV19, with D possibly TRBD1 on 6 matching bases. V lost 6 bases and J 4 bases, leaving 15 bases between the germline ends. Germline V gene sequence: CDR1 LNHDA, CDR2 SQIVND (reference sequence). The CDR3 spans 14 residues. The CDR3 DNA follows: TGTGCCAGTAGGGATACAGGGTGGGGCTATGGCTACACCTTC. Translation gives CASRDTGWGYGYTF.

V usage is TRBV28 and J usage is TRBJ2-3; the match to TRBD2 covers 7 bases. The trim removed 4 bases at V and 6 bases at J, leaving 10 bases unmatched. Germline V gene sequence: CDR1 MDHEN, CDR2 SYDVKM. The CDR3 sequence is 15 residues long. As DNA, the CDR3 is TGTGCCAGCAGTTCAACTAGCGCTCTGCCGGATACGCAGTATTTT. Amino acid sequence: CASSSTSALPDTQYF.

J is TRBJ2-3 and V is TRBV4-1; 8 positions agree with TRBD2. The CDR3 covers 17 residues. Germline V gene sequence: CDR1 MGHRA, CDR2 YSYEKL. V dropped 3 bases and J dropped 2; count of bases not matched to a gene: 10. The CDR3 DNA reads TGCGCCAGCAGCCAGCTTCGTGCGGGGGGTCCCACAGATACGCAGTATTTT. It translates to CASSQLRAGGPTDTQYF.

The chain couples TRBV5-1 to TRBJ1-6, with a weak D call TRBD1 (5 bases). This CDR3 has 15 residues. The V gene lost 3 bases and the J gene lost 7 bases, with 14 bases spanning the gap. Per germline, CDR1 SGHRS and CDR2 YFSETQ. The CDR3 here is CASSSRGGRNSPLHF. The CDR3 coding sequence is TGCGCCAGCAGCTCCCGGGGGGGAAGGAATTCACCCCTCCACTTT.

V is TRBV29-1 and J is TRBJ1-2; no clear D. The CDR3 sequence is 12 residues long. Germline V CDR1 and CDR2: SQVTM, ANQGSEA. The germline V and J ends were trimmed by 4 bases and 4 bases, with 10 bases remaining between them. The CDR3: CSVGGGSYGYTF. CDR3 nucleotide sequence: TGCAGCGTTGGTGGCGGTAGCTATGGCTACACCTTC.

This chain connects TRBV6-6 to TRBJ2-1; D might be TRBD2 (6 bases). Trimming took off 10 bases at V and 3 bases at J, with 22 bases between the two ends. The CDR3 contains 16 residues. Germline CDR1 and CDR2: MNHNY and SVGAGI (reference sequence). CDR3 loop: CATRGFNRIHYNEQFF. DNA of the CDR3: TGTGCCACCCGGGGGTTCAACAGGATACACTACAATGAGCAGTTCTTC.